This TCR beta chain appears in the sequencing data of a study of T cell responses to AZD1222 COVID-19 vaccine. At the level of the study: Second doses at about 4 or about 12 weeks were pooled. Notes on the study in general: Reportedly, nearly half the spike-specific TCRs target unmutated variant regions.

As regards this clone: Its target is not known.

Per the germline V gene, CDR1 is ENHRY and CDR2 is SYGVKD. Trimming took 6 bases from V and 7 from J; bases not matched to a gene: 3. The CDR3 length is 14 residues. Sequencing was performed with immunoSEQ multiplex PCR; in TCRdb, only in-frame clones are kept and a portion is missing. The data show around 92,000 clones, about nine tenths seen once. The sample was peripheral blood, taken on day 0 of AZD1222 vaccination. The chain links TRBV10-3 to TRBJ2-2; TRBD2 matches at 12 bases. This TCR was sampled from an adult in good health. CDR3 in amino acids: CAIRSGLAGGELFF. CDR3 bases: TGTGCCATCAGGTCGGGACTAGCGGGCGGGGAGCTGTTTTTT.